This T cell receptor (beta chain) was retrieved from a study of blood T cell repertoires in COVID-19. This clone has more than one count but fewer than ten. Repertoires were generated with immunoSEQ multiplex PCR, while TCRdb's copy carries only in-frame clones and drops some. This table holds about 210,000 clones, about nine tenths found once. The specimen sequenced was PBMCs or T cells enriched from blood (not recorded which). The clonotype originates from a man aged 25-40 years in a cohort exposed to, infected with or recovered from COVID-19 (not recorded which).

As DNA, the CDR3 is TGTGCCAGCTCAAGCCAAGGGGGGGATTCACCCCTCCACTTT. It is translated as CASSSQGGDSPLHF. The rearrangement joins TRBV18 to TRBJ1-6, with D possibly being TRBD1 (6 bases). Germline V gene lookup returns CDR1 KGHSH and CDR2 LQKENI. The CDR3 length is 14 residues. Trimming pared 5 bases from V and 8 bases from J, leaving 13 bases between.